The T cell receptor beta chain under discussion was sequenced for a study of cytomegalovirus exposure and HLA in healthy donors. The CDR3 totals 12 residues. The germline V gene encodes CDR1 SQVTM and CDR2 ANQGSEA. The V gene lost 6 bases and the J gene lost 3 bases, with 9 bases spanning the gap. Study-wide points: Excluded: some indistinguishable V segments such as TRBV6-2 and TRBV6-3.

Vbeta (60) and Jbeta (13) primers were used in the PCR. Here immunoSEQ multiplex PCR was the method, and the copy in TCRdb shows in-frame clones only, minus some. This sample has over 60,000 clones; roughly 70% occur once, and the top ten carry around 12%. Unrecorded immune exposure was likely among donors, who were nominally healthy when sampled. As concerns this clone: Its antigen remains unidentified.

Sequencing input: PBMCs. The J gene is TRBJ2-1, the V gene TRBV29-1; maybe TRBD2 (5 bases). The origin of this receptor is a man aged 70-80 years in good health and CMV-seronegative. DNA of the CDR3: TGCAGCGTCTCCCGGGACTACAATGAGCAGTTCTTC. It is translated as CSVSRDYNEQFF.